These T cell receptor beta chains were read from a single sample in a study of T-cell memory formation after mild COVID-19. TCRdb re-called the 5' RACE reads with MiXCR, one entry per CDR3 protein. The sample holds roughly 370,000 distinct CDR3 sequences; about 15% are singletons and the top ten take 20% to 25%. The sample taken for sequencing was PBMCs or a T cell subset sorted from them (not recorded which). These receptors were collected from a man in his late teens or twenties who had mild COVID-19 (a few samples of this study predate the infection). Cell type and time point are not known. Each CDR3 is given with its conserved first and last residue. A D gene is named only where the DNA matches it firmly. Size values are once, few and many counts, or a class for expanded clones, and some rows have none.

J	size	V	D	CDR3	DNA
TRBJ1-2	few	TRBV11-2	-	CASSPFRPGARYGYTF	TGTGCCAGCAGCCCTTTCCGCCCGGGGGCTCGCTATGGCTACACCTTC
TRBJ1-6	-	TRBV7-8	TRBD1	CASTPGTGWNSPLHF	TGTGCCAGCACTCCGGGGACAGGGTGGAATTCACCCCTCCACTTT
TRBJ1-1	-	TRBV30	-	CAWSLEGVSEAFF	TGTGCCTGGAGTTTGGAGGGGGTGAGTGAAGCTTTCTTT
TRBJ1-5	-	TRBV20-1	-	CSAGRGRGDQPQHF	TGCAGTGCTGGACGGGGCAGGGGCGATCAGCCCCAGCATTTT
TRBJ1-5	-	TRBV3-1	-	CASSPGRLNQPQHF	TGTGCCAGCAGCCCGGGACGGCTCAATCAGCCCCAGCATTTT
TRBJ1-1	few	TRBV2	-	CASSEGGFNTEAFF	TGTGCCAGCAGTGAAGGGGGCTTTAACACTGAAGCTTTCTTT
TRBJ1-2	-	TRBV25-1	-	CASSEPGRGNYGYTF	TGTGCCAGCAGTGAACCAGGGCGGGGAAACTATGGCTACACCTTC
TRBJ1-1	few	TRBV9	TRBD1	CASSVIGQGTEAFF	TGTGCCAGCAGCGTCATCGGACAGGGGACTGAAGCTTTCTTT
TRBJ2-2	many	TRBV29-1	-	CSVGSGGPGELFF	TGCAGCGTTGGATCGGGGGGCCCCGGGGAGCTGTTTTTT
TRBJ2-5	-	TRBV23-1	TRBD1	CASNSGRDSQETQYF	TGCGCCAGCAACTCTGGTAGGGACAGCCAAGAGACCCAGTACTTC
TRBJ1-6	-	TRBV5-6	-	CASSLTGSGSPLHF	TGTGCCAGCAGCTTGACGGGCAGTGGTTCACCCCTCCACTTT
TRBJ2-3	few	TRBV4-3	TRBD1	CASSPGRTGALPDTQYF	TGCGCCAGCAGCCCTGGAAGGACAGGGGCCCTTCCAGATACGCAGTATTTT
TRBJ1-1	-	TRBV18	-	CASSPAGRVEAFF	TGTGCCAGCTCACCAGCGGGCAGGGTTGAAGCTTTCTTT
TRBJ2-5	-	TRBV6-2/TRBV6-3	TRBD2	CASRNPTSGDEKTQYF	TGTGCCAGCAGAAACCCGACTAGCGGGGACGAAAAGACCCAGTACTTC